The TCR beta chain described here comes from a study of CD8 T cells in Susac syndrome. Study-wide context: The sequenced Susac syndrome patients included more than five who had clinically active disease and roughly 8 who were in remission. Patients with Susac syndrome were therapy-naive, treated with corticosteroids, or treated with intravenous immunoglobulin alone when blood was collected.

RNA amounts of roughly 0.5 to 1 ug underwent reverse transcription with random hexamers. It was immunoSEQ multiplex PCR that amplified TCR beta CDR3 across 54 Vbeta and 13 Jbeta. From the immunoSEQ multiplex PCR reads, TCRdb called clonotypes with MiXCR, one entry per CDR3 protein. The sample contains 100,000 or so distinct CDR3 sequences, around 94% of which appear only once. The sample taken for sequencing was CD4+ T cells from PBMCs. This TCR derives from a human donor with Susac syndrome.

DNA of the CDR3: TGTGCCAGCAGCCAAGAAATACCTATCTACGAGCAGTACTTC. Translated, it gives CASSQEIPIYEQYF. This chain connects TRBV3-1 to TRBJ2-7; D ambiguous. Germline values: CDR1 LGHDT, CDR2 YNNKEL (reference sequence). The length of the CDR3 is 14 residues. V shed 0 bases and J shed 3 bases, with 9 bases lying between them.